The 2 T cell receptor beta chains listed next were all sequenced from one sample in a study of vaccination and CD4 T cells after COVID-19. As for treatment: approximately nine-day PBMC culture with coronavirus spike peptide pools or control peptides (ViraFEST assay). These receptors have no identified antigens. The Oncomine TCR Beta short-read assay generated sequence data from the DNA of cultured CD4+ T cells. A single record per CDR3 protein comes from TCRdb applying MiXCR to the PCR reads. This table holds about 15,000 distinct CDR3 sequences, roughly three fifths found once. The sequenced sample consisted of CD4+ T cells from blood, cultured in vitro. These receptors originate from a human donor who had recovered from COVID-19.

This clonotype was observed a handful of times. This chain joins TRBV7-2 and TRBJ2-1; D gene ambiguous. Trimming shortened V by 5 bases and J by 0 bases, and 5 bases separated the two germline ends. The CDR3 consists of 13 residues. CDR1 and CDR2 from the germline V gene are SGHTA and FQGNSA. The CDR3 DNA reads TGTGCCAGCAGCCTGAGCTCCTACAATGAGCAGTTCTTC. Amino acid sequence: CASSLSSYNEQFF. The whole variable domain, filled in from reference TRBV7-2 and TRBJ2-1, reads GAGVSQSPSNKVTEKGKDVELRCDPISGHTALYWYRQSLGQGLEFLIYFQGNSAPDKSGLPSDRFSAERTGGSVSTLTIQRTQQEDSAVYLCASSLSSYNEQFFGPGTRLTVL.

The chain is built from TRBV6-2 or TRBV6-3 and TRBJ2-3; 7 nucleotides match TRBD2. Germline CDR1 and CDR2: MNHEY and SVGEGT. The CDR3 length is 16 residues. The junction had 9 bases not matched to a gene; V was cut back by 5 bases and J by 1 base. Written as DNA, the CDR3 is TGTGCCAGCAGTCACGCTAGCGGATTGGGCACAGATACGCAGTATTTT. This gives the protein CASSHASGLGTDTQYF.